The 24 T cell receptor beta chains presented below share a single source sample, sequenced in a study of blood T cell repertoires in COVID-19. TCRdb's table, derived via immunoSEQ multiplex PCR, lists solely in-frame clones and lacks some. The table lists approximately 120,000 clones, 70% to 75% of them singletons. Source material: peripheral blood. Receptors were obtained from a man aged 80 or over with COVID-19, enrolled during active disease.

The CDR3 protein is CASSFRLAVAKNIQYF. CDR3 DNA: TGTGCCAGCAGTTTCAGGCTAGCAGTAGCCAAAAACATTCAGTACTTC. The rearrangement links TRBV28 to TRBJ2-4; D perhaps matches TRBD2 (5 bases). Germline V gives CDR1 MDHEN, CDR2 SYDVKM. The CDR3 totals 16 residues. V lost 3 bases, J lost 0 bases, and 12 bases lay in between.

This rearrangement joins TRBV28 to TRBJ2-1, with 8 bases fitting TRBD2. Trimming removed 4 bases from V and 3 bases from J; junction bases left unmatched: 5. The germline V gene encodes CDR1 MDHEN and CDR2 SYDVKM. The CDR3 runs 15 residues. CDR3 sequence: CASSSGGKDYNEQFF. The CDR3 DNA reads as TGTGCCAGCAGTTCGGGAGGGAAAGACTACAATGAGCAGTTCTTC. Combining the CDR3 with reference TRBV28 and TRBJ2-1 gives the whole variable domain DVKVTQSSRYLVKRTGEKVFLECVQDMDHENMFWYRQDPGLGLRLIYFSYDVKMKEKGDIPEGYSVSREKKERFSLILESASTNQTSMYLCASSSGGKDYNEQFFGPGTRLTVL.

J is TRBJ2-7 and V is TRBV6-5, with 8 positions matching TRBD2. This CDR3 is 15 amino acids long. The ends lost 5 bases at V and 9 bases at J; junction bases unmatched: 15. Germline CDR1 reads MNHEY; CDR2 reads SVGAGI. CDR3 nucleotides: TGTGCCAGCAGTCAACCGGGACTAGAAAGTCATGGGCAGTACTTC. Amino acid sequence: CASSQPGLESHGQYF.

The CDR3 nucleotides read TGCAGCGTTGAAGTCAGGGTGGATGGCTACACCTTC. Amino acids: CSVEVRVDGYTF. The rearrangement links TRBV29-1 to TRBJ1-2; possible D gene TRBD1, 5 bases. The CDR3 extends over 12 amino acids. Trimming stripped 1 base from V and 6 bases from J, with 9 bases between. Looked up from germline, CDR1 is SQVTM and CDR2 is ANQGSEA.

This chain connects TRBV19 to TRBJ1-1; D not certain. V was cut by 6 bases and J by 1 base, with 9 bases left in between. CDR1 LNHDA and CDR2 SQIVND come from the germline V gene (reference sequence). The length of the CDR3 is 13 residues. The CDR3 region is CASRLTGNTEAFF. Written as DNA, the CDR3 is TGTGCCAGTAGATTGACTGGGAACACTGAAGCTTTCTTT.

V gene TRBV21-1 combines with J gene TRBJ1-6. TRBV21-1 is a pseudogene locus. The CDR3 consists of 14 residues. For the CDR3, the DNA is TGTGCCAGCCTTTGTTGCTCCTATAATTCACCCCTCCACTTT. It is translated as CASLCCSYNSPLHF.

This clone was counted only a few times. The rearrangement links TRBV28 to TRBJ2-5; the D gene is possibly TRBD1 (5 bases). This CDR3 has 14 residues. The V end was cut by 3 bases, the J end by 3 bases, with 11 bases between. CDR1 MDHEN and CDR2 SYDVKM come from the germline V gene. The CDR3: CASSFWTHEETQYF. The CDR3 DNA reads as TGTGCCAGCAGTTTTTGGACACACGAAGAGACCCAGTACTTC.

The chain uses TRBV28 and TRBJ1-4, with 8 bases identical to TRBD1. The germline V gene has CDR1 MDHEN and CDR2 SYDVKM. With 6 bases clipped from V and 0 bases from J, the junction kept 9 bases outside the gene matches. The CDR3 is made up of 17 amino acids. The CDR3, as DNA: TGTGCCAGCAGCCTTCCCGGACAGGGCCCAACTAATGAAAAACTGTTTTTT. Its translation: CASSLPGQGPTNEKLFF.

The V gene is TRBV2, the J gene TRBJ2-7, with 9 bases matching TRBD2. With V trimmed by 0 bases and J by 9 bases, 0 bases remained unmatched. Germline V gene data show CDR1 as SNHLY and CDR2 as FYNNEI. CDR3 length: 12 residues. CDR3 sequence: CASSEARGGQYF. CDR3 in DNA: TGTGCCAGCAGTGAAGCGCGGGGGGGGCAGTACTTC.

This chain connects TRBV19 to TRBJ2-1, with 8 bases lining up with TRBD2. Trimming took 1 base from V and 6 from J; bases not matched to a gene: 8. The CDR3 length is 16 residues. The germline gives CDR1 LNHDA, CDR2 SQIVND (reference sequence). For the CDR3, the DNA is TGTGCCAGTAGTATAGGAGCCGGGAGGGTTCTCAATGAGCAGTTCTTC. As protein: CASSIGAGRVLNEQFF.

The genes are TRBV2 and TRBJ2-7; D is uncertain. The germline gives CDR1 SNHLY, CDR2 FYNNEI. The CDR3 sequence is 13 residues long. V was clipped by 3 bases and J by 9 bases, with 15 bases between them. The CDR3 protein is CASSDLSGTWQYF. The CDR3 DNA sequence: TGTGCCAGCAGTGATTTATCAGGAACGTGGCAGTACTTC.

V gene TRBV15 combines with J gene TRBJ1-1; a weak D match, TRBD1 (6 bases). Trimming took 5 bases from V and 7 from J, leaving 17 bases between them. The CDR3 runs 14 residues. Germline-derived CDR1 and CDR2 are LNHNV and YYDKDF (reference sequence). The CDR3 here is CATSSLEEQGEAFF. For the CDR3, the DNA is TGTGCCACCAGCTCACTGGAAGAACAGGGTGAAGCTTTCTTT.

The chain uses TRBV5-1 and TRBJ2-3; 9 bases line up with TRBD2. The CDR3 has 17 amino acids. CDR1 and CDR2 (germline): SGHRS, YFSETQ. After removal of 1 base from V and 0 bases from J, the junction contained 6 bases not matched to a gene. CDR3 bases: TGCGCCAGCAGCTTGACGGTGCTAGCGGGGAGCACAGATACGCAGTATTTT. It yields the protein CASSLTVLAGSTDTQYF.

The chain has TRBV5-1 and TRBJ2-5; TRBD2 matches 7 bases. The length of the CDR3 is 16 residues. The germline V gene encodes CDR1 SGHRS and CDR2 YFSETQ. V lost 3 bases, J lost 1 base, and 9 bases stayed unmatched. Here the CDR3 reads CASSSASGPPQETQYF. In DNA form, the CDR3 reads TGCGCCAGCAGCTCGGCTAGCGGCCCCCCCCAAGAGACCCAGTACTTC.

The chain joins TRBV18 to TRBJ2-1; maybe TRBD2 (6 bases). The CDR3 loop spans 15 amino acids. Germline V lookup: CDR1 KGHSH, CDR2 LQKENI. Trimming stripped 3 bases from V and 4 bases from J, with 13 bases between. CDR3 residues: CASSPASGLYNEQFF. CDR3 in DNA: TGTGCCAGCTCACCGGCGAGCGGGTTATACAATGAGCAGTTCTTC.

The J gene is TRBJ2-1, the V gene TRBV9; D is unresolved. V was trimmed by 4 bases and J by 8 bases, leaving 19 bases between them. This CDR3 region has 15 residues. Germline lookup yields CDR1 SGDLS and CDR2 YYNGEE. CDR3 nucleotide sequence: TGTGCCAGCAGCCCTACTCCCCGTTTGGTCGATGAGCAGTTCTTC. As protein: CASSPTPRLVDEQFF.

The chain recombines TRBV18 with TRBJ2-7; D is unclear. Trimming removed 0 bases at V and 4 bases at J, with 10 bases between. CDR3 length equals 14 residues. The germline gives CDR1 KGHSH, CDR2 LQKENI. The CDR3 region is CASSPPSERYEQYF. The DNA of the CDR3 is TGTGCCAGCTCACCACCGTCAGAGAGGTACGAGCAGTACTTC.

This chain joins TRBV5-1 and TRBJ2-5, with TRBD1 identical over 7 bases. This CDR3 spans 15 amino acids. Trimming took 4 bases from V and 4 from J; bases not matched to a gene: 10. Germline assignment: CDR1 SGHRS and CDR2 YFSETQ. The CDR3 reads CASSVLMAGGETQYF. Written as DNA, the CDR3 is TGCGCCAGCAGCGTCCTGATGGCAGGGGGAGAGACCCAGTACTTC.

The chain employs TRBV5-1 and TRBJ2-3; D might be TRBD1 (5 bases). The V and J ends lost 0 bases and 1 base respectively, with 15 bases between them. The CDR3 contains 17 residues. Germline loops: CDR1 SGHRS, CDR2 YFSETQ. The DNA of the CDR3 is TGCGCCAGCAGCTTGGCCGACAGCTCCATCGGCACAGATACGCAGTATTTT. Translating gives CASSLADSSIGTDTQYF.

The rearrangement uses TRBV9 and TRBJ1-2, with a weak D call TRBD1 (5 bases). The ends were cut back, 0 bases at V and 8 bases at J, with 14 bases in the middle. This CDR3 spans 14 amino acids. Germline CDR1 SGDLS, CDR2 YYNGEE. The CDR3 region has the DNA TGTGCCAGCAGCGTAGATTTGGGGCTAGGAGGCTACACCTTC. It codes for CASSVDLGLGGYTF. The whole variable domain, remainder taken from reference TRBV9 and TRBJ1-2, is DSGVTQTPKHLITATGQRVTLRCSPRSGDLSVYWYQQSLDQGLQFLIQYYNGEERAKGNILERFSAQQFPDLHSELNLSSLELGDSALYFCASSVDLGLGGYTFGSGTRLTVV.

Only one count was recorded for this clone. V and J are TRBV7-2 and TRBJ2-1; 12 positions agree with TRBD2. With 7 bases clipped from V and 3 bases from J, the junction kept 1 base outside the gene matches. The CDR3 runs to 14 residues. Germline-derived CDR1 and CDR2 are SGHTA and FQGNSA. CDR3 DNA: TGTGCCAGCATGGGACTAGCGGGCTACAATGAGCAGTTCTTC. The encoded protein is CASMGLAGYNEQFF.

A note on this clone: This clone may be a read error of a much larger clone one base away. The chain joins TRBV6-5 to TRBJ1-1, with D unresolved. The length of the CDR3 is 13 residues. Trimming pared 6 bases from V and 1 base from J, leaving 9 bases between. CDR1 and CDR2 (germline): MNHEY, SVGAGI. The CDR3, as DNA: TGTGCCAGCAGCCCCACAGAGAACACTGAAGCTTTCTTT. Translation: CASSPTENTEAFF.

The rearrangement joins TRBV11-1 to TRBJ1-2; D is possibly TRBD1 (5 bases). This CDR3 is built from 15 residues. V lost 5 bases and J lost 2, with 15 bases in between. CDR1 and CDR2 (germline): SGHAT, FQDESV (reference sequence). CDR3 nucleotide sequence: TGTGCCAGCAGCCCTCACCTGGGGGGGAACTATGGCTACACCTTC. This translates into CASSPHLGGNYGYTF.

The CDR3, as DNA: TGTGCCAGCAGCAAAGAGGGACAGCCTACCTCCCTCTTCAATCAGCCCCAGCATTTT. Translating it yields CASSKEGQPTSLFNQPQHF. This chain connects TRBV21-1 to TRBJ1-5; whether TRBD1, the table's D call, matches the DNA was not checked. TRBV21-1 represents a pseudogene. The CDR3 runs 19 residues.